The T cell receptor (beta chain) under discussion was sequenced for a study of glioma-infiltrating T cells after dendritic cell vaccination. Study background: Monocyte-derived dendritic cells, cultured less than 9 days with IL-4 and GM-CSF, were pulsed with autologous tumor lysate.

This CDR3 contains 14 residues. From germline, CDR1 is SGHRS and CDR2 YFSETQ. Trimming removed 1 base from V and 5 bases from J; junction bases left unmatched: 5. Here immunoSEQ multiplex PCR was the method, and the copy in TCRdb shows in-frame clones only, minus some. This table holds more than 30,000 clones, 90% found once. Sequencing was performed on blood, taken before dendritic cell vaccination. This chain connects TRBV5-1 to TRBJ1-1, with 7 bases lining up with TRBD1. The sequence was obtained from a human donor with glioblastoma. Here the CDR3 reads CASSLYRGGTEAFF. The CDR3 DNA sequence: TGCGCCAGCAGCTTGTACAGGGGCGGAACTGAAGCTTTCTTT.